The 15 T cell receptor beta chains listed next were all sequenced from one sample in a study of blood T cell repertoires in COVID-19. Method: immunoSEQ multiplex PCR; TCRdb's copy keeps in-frame clones and lacks some. This sample has fewer than 50,000 clones, with less than 90% found just once. Sequenced material: peripheral blood. These receptors came from a human donor in a cohort sampled during active COVID-19.

This clone was observed a handful of times. The V gene is TRBV11-2, the J gene TRBJ2-7; 11 bases map to TRBD2. The J segment lost 1 base and the V segment lost 5 bases, leaving 7 bases of the junction unmatched. This CDR3 has 16 amino acids. The germline gives CDR1 SGHAT, CDR2 FQNNGV. CDR3 region: CASSLPSGGLSYEQYF. The CDR3 DNA reads as TGTGCCAGCAGCCTACCTAGCGGGGGGTTATCCTACGAGCAGTACTTC.

The chain uses TRBV27 and TRBJ1-5; 7 bases map to TRBD1. Germline V gene lookup returns CDR1 MNHEY and CDR2 SMNVEV (reference sequence). With 5 bases clipped from V and 7 bases from J, the junction kept 5 bases outside the gene matches. There are 13 residues in the CDR3. CDR3 sequence reads: CASSVTGQQPQHF. CDR3 DNA: TGTGCCAGCAGTGTGACAGGGCAACAGCCCCAGCATTTT.

The V and J genes are TRBV2 and TRBJ1-5, with D possibly TRBD1 on 5 matching bases. Trimming shortened V by 6 bases and J by 0 bases, and 12 bases separated the two germline ends. In germline, CDR1 is SNHLY, CDR2 FYNNEI. CDR3 size: 15 residues. The CDR3 reads CASRNRKNSNQPQHF. In nucleotides, the CDR3 is TGTGCCAGCAGGAACAGGAAAAATAGCAATCAGCCCCAGCATTTT.

This CDR3 is CASSLPRGPGANVLTF. CDR3 nucleotides: TGCGCCAGCAGCTTGCCCAGGGGGCCTGGGGCCAACGTCCTGACTTTC. The J gene is TRBJ2-6, the V gene TRBV5-1; 8 bases are shared with TRBD1. There are 16 residues in the CDR3. In germline, CDR1 is SGHRS, CDR2 YFSETQ. Trimming removed 1 base from V and 2 bases from J; junction bases left unmatched: 2.

This clone came up a few times. The chain recombines TRBV7-2 with TRBJ2-7; 7 bases are shared with TRBD2. The CDR3 extends over 15 amino acids. Germline assignment: CDR1 SGHTA and CDR2 FQGNSA. V shed 2 bases, J shed 3 bases, and the junction held 7 bases outside the gene matches. CDR3 amino acids: CASSLLSGGNYEQYF. Written as DNA, the CDR3 is TGTGCCAGCAGCTTACTGTCGGGGGGAAACTACGAGCAGTACTTC.

With regard to this clone: The sample has other DNA sequences that encode this CDR3 too. The V call is TRBV6-1, the J call TRBJ1-2, with a possible D match to TRBD1 (5 bases). The CDR3 extends over 14 amino acids. CDR1 is MNHNS, CDR2 SASEGT, per germline. Trimming pared 0 bases from V and 7 bases from J, leaving 12 bases between. The CDR3 loop reads CASSEARGGRGYTF. In nucleotides, the CDR3 is TGTGCCAGCAGTGAAGCGCGGGGGGGACGTGGCTACACCTTC.

The CDR3: CASSSGQEAFF. CDR3 nucleotides: TGTGCCAGCAGCTCTGGACAGGAAGCTTTCTTT. The chain is built from TRBV7-3 and TRBJ1-1; D perhaps matches TRBD1 (6 bases). Germline assignment: CDR1 SGHTA and CDR2 FQGTGA. Trimming cost V 4 bases and J 8 bases, with 8 bases left between them. The CDR3 sequence is 11 residues long.

This chain connects TRBV11-2 to TRBJ2-7; D is ambiguous. This CDR3 comprises 14 residues. Between the trimmed V and J ends, which lost 1 base and 6 bases, there was a span of 13 bases. Germline-derived CDR1 and CDR2 are SGHAT and FQNNGV. This CDR3 is CASSLVRGSGEQYF. In nucleotides, the CDR3 is TGTGCCAGCAGCTTAGTCCGTGGATCGGGCGAGCAGTACTTC. The complete variable domain, with remaining parts taken from reference TRBV11-2 and TRBJ2-7, reads EAGVAQSPRYKIIEKRQSVAFWCNPISGHATLYWYQQILGQGPKLLIQFQNNGVVDDSQLPKDRFSAERLKGVDSTLKIQPAKLEDSAVYLCASSLVRGSGEQYFGPGTRLTVT.

This clone has more than one count but fewer than ten. The chain employs TRBV27 and TRBJ2-5, with 12 bases identical to TRBD2. The V gene end was trimmed by 6 bases and the J gene end by 5 bases; junction bases not matched to a gene: 7. The CDR3 length is 15 residues. Germline-derived CDR1 and CDR2 are MNHEY and SMNVEV (reference sequence). As DNA, the CDR3 is TGTGCCAGCAGCTCTAGCGGGGGGGCTTTTGAGACCCAGTACTTC. Protein product: CASSSSGGAFETQYF.

A few counts support this clone. The V and J genes are TRBV11-2 and TRBJ1-6; 8 bases map to TRBD1. The CDR3 runs 16 residues. The germline V gene encodes CDR1 SGHAT and CDR2 FQNNGV. J gave up 6 bases and V 1 base, and 5 bases lay outside the gene matches. The CDR3 region is CASSLVQGAFNSPLHF. The CDR3 DNA sequence: TGTGCCAGCAGCTTAGTGCAGGGGGCTTTTAATTCACCCCTCCACTTT.

The chain couples TRBV18 to TRBJ1-2; TRBD1 agrees at 7 bases. The length of the CDR3 is 15 residues. V trimming: 2 bases; J trimming: 6 bases; junction bases outside the gene matches: 9. Germline lookup yields CDR1 KGHSH and CDR2 LQKENI. The CDR3 is CASSPYYQGGHGYTF. CDR3 nucleotides: TGTGCCAGCTCACCATATTACCAGGGGGGTCATGGCTACACCTTC.

The chain couples TRBV3-1 (or the pseudogene TRBV3-2) to TRBJ2-5; D remains unclear. The V gene lost 1 base and the J gene lost 5 bases, with 11 bases spanning the gap. This CDR3 has 14 amino acids. The germline V gene encodes CDR1 LGHDT and CDR2 YNNKEL (reference sequence). DNA of the CDR3: TGTGCCAGCAGCCAAGGAGGCGGTCGCGAGACCCAGTACTTC. It yields the protein CASSQGGGRETQYF.

The rearrangement uses TRBV4-1 and TRBJ2-3, with 11 positions matching TRBD2. This CDR3 has 17 amino acids. V shed 2 bases, J shed 6 bases, and the junction held 10 bases outside the gene matches. Germline V gives CDR1 MGHRA, CDR2 YSYEKL. CDR3 residues: CASSQPLAGGILDTQYF. Here the CDR3 DNA reads TGCGCCAGCAGCCAACCCCTAGCGGGGGGTATACTCGATACGCAGTATTTT.

This rearrangement joins TRBV7-3 to TRBJ2-7, with D perhaps matching TRBD1 (7 bases). The V end lost 5 bases, the J end lost 2 bases, and 16 bases lay between the germline ends. Germline CDR1 reads SGHTA; CDR2 reads FQGTGA. This CDR3 region has 15 residues. The CDR3 DNA reads as TGTGCCAGCAGCCGCGGGACAGCGACCACCTACGAGCAGTACTTC. Protein sequence: CASSRGTATTYEQYF.

V gene TRBV3-1 (or the pseudogene TRBV3-2) combines with J gene TRBJ1-4; 8 bases match TRBD1. Germline V gives CDR1 LGHDT, CDR2 YNNKEL (reference sequence). Germline trimming cut 5 bases from V and 5 bases from J; bases unmatched to any gene: 4. This CDR3 region has 14 residues. CDR3 region: CASSSRTGNEKLFF. DNA for the CDR3: TGTGCCAGCAGCAGTCGGACAGGGAATGAAAAACTGTTTTTT.